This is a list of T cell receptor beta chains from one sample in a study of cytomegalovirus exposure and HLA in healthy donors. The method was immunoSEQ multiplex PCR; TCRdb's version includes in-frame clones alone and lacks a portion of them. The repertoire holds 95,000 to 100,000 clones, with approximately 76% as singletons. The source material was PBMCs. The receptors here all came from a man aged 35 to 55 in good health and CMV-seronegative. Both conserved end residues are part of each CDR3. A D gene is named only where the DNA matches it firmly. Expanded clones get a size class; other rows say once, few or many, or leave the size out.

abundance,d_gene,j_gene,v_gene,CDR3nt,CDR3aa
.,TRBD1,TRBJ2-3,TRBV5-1,TGCGCCAGCAGCCCCGGGACAGGGGGAGGCACAGATACGCAGTATTTT,CASSPGTGGGTDTQYF
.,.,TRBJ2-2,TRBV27,TGTGCCAGCAGTTTAAATGACAGATACACCGGGGAGCTGTTTTTT,CASSLNDRYTGELFF
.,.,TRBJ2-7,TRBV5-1,TGCGCCAGCAGCTTGGCCGGGGGATACTACGAGCAGTACTTC,CASSLAGGYYEQYF
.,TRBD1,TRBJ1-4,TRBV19,TGTGCCAGTAGTAGAGGGACAGCCAATGAAAAACTGTTTTTT,CASSRGTANEKLFF
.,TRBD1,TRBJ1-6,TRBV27,TGTGCCAGCAGTTTAGCCGGGACAGGGATTTCACCCCTCCACTTT,CASSLAGTGISPLHF
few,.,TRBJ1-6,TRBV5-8,TGTGCCAGCAGCTTGGCCCCAGATTCACCCCTCCACTTT,CASSLAPDSPLHF
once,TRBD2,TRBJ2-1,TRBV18,TGTGCCAGCTCACTCACGGGACTAGCGGGGGGTAACCGGAATGAGCAGTTCTTC,CASSLTGLAGGNRNEQFF
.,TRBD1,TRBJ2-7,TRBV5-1,TGCGCCAGCAGCACGGGACAGAACTACGAGCAGTACTTC,CASSTGQNYEQYF
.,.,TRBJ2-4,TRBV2,TGTGCCAGCAGTACCCCAGGGTTGGGGGCCAAAAACATTCAGTACTTC,CASSTPGLGAKNIQYF
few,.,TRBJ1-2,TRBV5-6,TGTGCCAGCAGCTTGACAGGAAAGTCACTCTATGGCTACACCTTC,CASSLTGKSLYGYTF
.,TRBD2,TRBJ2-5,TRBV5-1,TGCGCCAGCAGCCGGACTAGCGGGGAAAAGACCCAGTACTTC,CASSRTSGEKTQYF
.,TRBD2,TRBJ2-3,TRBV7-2,TGTGCCAGCAGCTCCCAGCTAGCGGGGGGTACAGATACGCAGTATTTT,CASSSQLAGGTDTQYF
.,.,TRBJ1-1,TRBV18,TGTGCCAGCTCAGGGATTGGACAGATCAACACTGAAGCTTTCTTT,CASSGIGQINTEAFF
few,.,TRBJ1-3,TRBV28,TGTGCCAGCATCCGGGGGGGCCCTGGAAACACCATATATTTT,CASIRGGPGNTIYF
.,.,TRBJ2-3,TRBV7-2,TGTGCCAGCAGCTCGACAGGGCTAGCGGATACGCAGTATTTT,CASSSTGLADTQYF
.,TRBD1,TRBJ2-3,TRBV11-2,TGTGCCAGCAGCCGGACAGGGGTCACAGATACGCAGTATTTT,CASSRTGVTDTQYF
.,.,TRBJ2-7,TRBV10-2,TGCGCCAGCAGTGAGTTCGCAGGGGATATAGTCACCTACGAGCAGTACTTC,CASSEFAGDIVTYEQYF
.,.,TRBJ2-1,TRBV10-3,TGTGCCATCAGTGGTGGAGGAGAAAGGGGGTCCTACAATGAGCAGTTCTTC,CAISGGGERGSYNEQFF
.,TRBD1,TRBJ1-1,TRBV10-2,TGCGCCAGCAGACACCCAGGGGGCCCGGCCACTGAAGCTTTCTTT,CASRHPGGPATEAFF
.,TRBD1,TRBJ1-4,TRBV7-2,TGTGCCAGCAGCTTAAGGCCCCCCGGACAGGGGGTTAATGAAAAACTGTTTTTT,CASSLRPPGQGVNEKLFF
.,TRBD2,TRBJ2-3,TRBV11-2,TGTGCCAGCAGCCTTAGACTAGCGGCTACAGATACGCAGTATTTT,CASSLRLAATDTQYF
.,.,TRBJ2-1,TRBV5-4,TGTGCCAGCAGCCCCCCCGTCTACAATGAGCAGTTCTTC,CASSPPVYNEQFF
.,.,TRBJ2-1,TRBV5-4,TGTGCCAGCAGCTTCAAGGGAGGCAATGAGCAGTTCTTC,CASSFKGGNEQFF
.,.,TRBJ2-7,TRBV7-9,TGTGCCAGCAGCTTGGACTATCACGAGCAGTACTTC,CASSLDYHEQYF
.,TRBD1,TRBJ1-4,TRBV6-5,TGTGCCAGCAGTAAAGGGGGCGCAAATGAAAAACTGTTTTTT,CASSKGGANEKLFF
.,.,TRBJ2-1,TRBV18,TGTGCCAGCTCCCCCACAGGGTTGGATGAGCAGTTCTTC,CASSPTGLDEQFF
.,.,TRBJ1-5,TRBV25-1,TGTGCCAGCAGTGATTCACTCGACAGCAATAGCAATCAGCCCCAGCATTTT,CASSDSLDSNSNQPQHF
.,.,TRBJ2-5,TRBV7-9,TGTTCCAGCAGCTCATGGGCGGGGCAAGAGACCCAGTACTTC,CSSSSWAGQETQYF
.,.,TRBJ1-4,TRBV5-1,TGCGCCAGCAGCACCGGACAGTCTCACGATGAAAAACTGTTTTTT,CASSTGQSHDEKLFF
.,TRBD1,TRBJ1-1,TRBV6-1,TGTGCCAGCAGTGAAAAAAAGGGGGCAGTAACTGAAGCTTTCTTT,CASSEKKGAVTEAFF
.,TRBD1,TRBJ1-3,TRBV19,TGTGCCAGTTCGACAGGGTGGATATCTGGAAACACCATATATTTT,CASSTGWISGNTIYF